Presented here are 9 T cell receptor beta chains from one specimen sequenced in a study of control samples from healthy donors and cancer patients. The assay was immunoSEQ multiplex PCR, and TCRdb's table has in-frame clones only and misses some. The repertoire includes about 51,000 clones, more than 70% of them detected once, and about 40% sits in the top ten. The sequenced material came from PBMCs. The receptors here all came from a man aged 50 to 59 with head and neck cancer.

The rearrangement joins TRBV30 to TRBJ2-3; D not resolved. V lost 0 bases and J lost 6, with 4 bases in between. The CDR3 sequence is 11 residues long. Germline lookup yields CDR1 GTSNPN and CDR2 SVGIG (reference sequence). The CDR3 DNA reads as TGTGCCTGGAGTGTCTCTGATACGCAGTATTTT. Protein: CAWSVSDTQYF.

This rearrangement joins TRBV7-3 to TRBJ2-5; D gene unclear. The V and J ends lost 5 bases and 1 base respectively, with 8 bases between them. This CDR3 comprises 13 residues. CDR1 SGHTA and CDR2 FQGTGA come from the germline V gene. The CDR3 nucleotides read TGTGCCAGCAGCCTCCGGGCCCAAGAGACCCAGTACTTC. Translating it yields CASSLRAQETQYF.

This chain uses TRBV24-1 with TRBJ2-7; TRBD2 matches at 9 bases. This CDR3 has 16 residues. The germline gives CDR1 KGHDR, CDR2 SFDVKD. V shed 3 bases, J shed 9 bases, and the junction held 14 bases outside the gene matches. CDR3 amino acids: CATSDQLSGGPKWQYF. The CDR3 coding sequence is TGTGCCACCAGTGATCAACTTAGCGGGGGCCCCAAATGGCAGTACTTC.

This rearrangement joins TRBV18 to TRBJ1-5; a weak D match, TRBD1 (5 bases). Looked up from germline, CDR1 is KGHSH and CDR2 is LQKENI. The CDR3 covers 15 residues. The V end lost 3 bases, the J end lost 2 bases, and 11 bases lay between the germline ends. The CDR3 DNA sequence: TGTGCCAGCTCACCCCAGGGTTATGGCAATCAGCCCCAGCATTTT. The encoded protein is CASSPQGYGNQPQHF.

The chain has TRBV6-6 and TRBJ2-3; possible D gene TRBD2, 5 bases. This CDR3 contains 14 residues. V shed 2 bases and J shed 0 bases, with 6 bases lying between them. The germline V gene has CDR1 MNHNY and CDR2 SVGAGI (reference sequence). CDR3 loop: CASSYRTSTDTQYF. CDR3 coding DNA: TGTGCCAGCAGTTACCGGACTAGCACAGATACGCAGTATTTT.

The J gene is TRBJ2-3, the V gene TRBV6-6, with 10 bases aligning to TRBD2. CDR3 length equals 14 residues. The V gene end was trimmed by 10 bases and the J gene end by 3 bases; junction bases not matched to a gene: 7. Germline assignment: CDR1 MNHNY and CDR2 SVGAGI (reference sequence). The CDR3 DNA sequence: TGTGCCACCGGTCCTAGCGGGGGAACAGATACGCAGTATTTT. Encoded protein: CATGPSGGTDTQYF.

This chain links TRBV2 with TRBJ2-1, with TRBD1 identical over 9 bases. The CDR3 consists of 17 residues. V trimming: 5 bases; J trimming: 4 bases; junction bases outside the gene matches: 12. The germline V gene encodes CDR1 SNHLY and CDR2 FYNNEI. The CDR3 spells CASSSPLPGQGYNEQFF. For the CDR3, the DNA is TGTGCCAGCAGTTCCCCCCTACCGGGACAGGGTTACAATGAGCAGTTCTTC.

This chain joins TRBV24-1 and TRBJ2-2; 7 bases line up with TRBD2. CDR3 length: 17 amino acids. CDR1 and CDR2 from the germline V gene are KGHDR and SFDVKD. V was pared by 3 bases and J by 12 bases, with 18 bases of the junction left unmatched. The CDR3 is CATSDPTKPGGPEKLFF. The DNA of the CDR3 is TGTGCCACCAGTGATCCGACAAAACCGGGAGGCCCCGAAAAGCTGTTTTTT.

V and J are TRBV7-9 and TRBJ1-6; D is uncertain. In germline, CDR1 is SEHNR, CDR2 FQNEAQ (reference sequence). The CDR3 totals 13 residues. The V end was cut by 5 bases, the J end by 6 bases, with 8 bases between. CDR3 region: CASSLNSNSPLHF. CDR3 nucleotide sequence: TGTGCCAGCAGCCTTAATAGTAATTCACCCCTCCACTTT.